The TCR beta chain described here comes from a study of shared clonotypes between healthy human individuals. Naive CD8 populations comprised CD45RO-negative cells positively selected for CCR7, excluding terminally differentiated effector memory CD45RA+ cells. Profiling relied on immunoSEQ multiplex PCR, and the TCRdb table lists in-frame clones only, not all of them. The sample records some 580,000 clones, roughly 98% being singletons. Specimen: naive CD8+ T cells sorted from blood. The sequence was obtained from a man between 25 and 39 years old in good health.

The CDR3 is CASIGTSGRSKNIQYF. The CDR3 nucleotides read TGTGCCAGCATTGGGACTAGCGGGAGGTCCAAAAACATTCAGTACTTC. The V call is TRBV2, the J call TRBJ2-4, with 15 bases that match TRBD2. The junction had 3 bases not matched to a gene; V was cut back by 7 bases and J by 2 bases. The CDR3 spans 16 residues. Germline V CDR1 and CDR2: SNHLY, FYNNEI.